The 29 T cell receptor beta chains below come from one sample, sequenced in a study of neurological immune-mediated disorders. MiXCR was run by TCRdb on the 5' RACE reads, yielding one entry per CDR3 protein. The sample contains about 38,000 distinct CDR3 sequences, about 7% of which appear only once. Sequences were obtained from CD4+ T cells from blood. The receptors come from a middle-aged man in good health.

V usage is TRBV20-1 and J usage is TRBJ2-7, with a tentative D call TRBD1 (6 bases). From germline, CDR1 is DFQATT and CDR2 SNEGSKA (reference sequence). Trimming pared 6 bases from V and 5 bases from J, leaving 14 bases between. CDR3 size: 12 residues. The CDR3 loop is CSAGEQGDEQYF. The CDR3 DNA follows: TGCAGTGCCGGAGAACAGGGAGACGAGCAGTACTTC.

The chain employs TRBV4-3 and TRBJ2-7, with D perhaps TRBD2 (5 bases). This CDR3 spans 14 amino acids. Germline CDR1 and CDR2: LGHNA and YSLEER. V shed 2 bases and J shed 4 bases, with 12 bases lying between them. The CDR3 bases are TGCGCCAGCAGCCAATGTCCTGGGGAGTACGAGCAGTACTTC. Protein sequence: CASSQCPGEYEQYF.

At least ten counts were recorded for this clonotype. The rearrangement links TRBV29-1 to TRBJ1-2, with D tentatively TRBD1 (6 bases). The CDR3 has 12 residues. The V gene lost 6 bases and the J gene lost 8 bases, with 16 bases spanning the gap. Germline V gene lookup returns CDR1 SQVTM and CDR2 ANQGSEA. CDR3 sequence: CSVGGPGRGYTF. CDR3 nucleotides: TGCAGCGTCGGGGGGCCAGGGCGCGGCTACACCTTC.

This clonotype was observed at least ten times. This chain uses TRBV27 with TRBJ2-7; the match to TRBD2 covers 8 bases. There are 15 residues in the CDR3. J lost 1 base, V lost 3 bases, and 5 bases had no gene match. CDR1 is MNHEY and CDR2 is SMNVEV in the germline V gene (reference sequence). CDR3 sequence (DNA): TGTGCCAGCAGTTTTGGTACTAGCGGATCCTACGAGCAGTACTTC. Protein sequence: CASSFGTSGSYEQYF.

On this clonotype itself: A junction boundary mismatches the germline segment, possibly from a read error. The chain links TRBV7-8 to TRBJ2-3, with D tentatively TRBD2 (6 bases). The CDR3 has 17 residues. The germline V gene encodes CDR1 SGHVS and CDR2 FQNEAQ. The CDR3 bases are TGTGCCAGCAGCTCGGATTCCCTGGGACTTTTCGAACCAAGGGCGCATTTT. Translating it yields CASSSDSLGLFEPRAHF.

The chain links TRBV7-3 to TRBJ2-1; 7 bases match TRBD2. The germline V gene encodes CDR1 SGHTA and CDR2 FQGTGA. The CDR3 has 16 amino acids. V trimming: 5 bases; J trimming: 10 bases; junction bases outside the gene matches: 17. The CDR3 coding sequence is TGTGCCAGCAGCCTCGGGGCGGCACGGGGGGAAGAAGAGCAGTTCTTC. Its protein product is CASSLGAARGEEEQFF.

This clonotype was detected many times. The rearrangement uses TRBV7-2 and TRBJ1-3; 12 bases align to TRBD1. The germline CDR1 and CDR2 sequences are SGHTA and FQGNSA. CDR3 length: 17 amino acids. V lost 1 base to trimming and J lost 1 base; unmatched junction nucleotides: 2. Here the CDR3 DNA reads TGTGCCAGCAGCTTAGGGGGACAGGGGGCTTCTGGAAACACCATATATTTT. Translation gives CASSLGGQGASGNTIYF.

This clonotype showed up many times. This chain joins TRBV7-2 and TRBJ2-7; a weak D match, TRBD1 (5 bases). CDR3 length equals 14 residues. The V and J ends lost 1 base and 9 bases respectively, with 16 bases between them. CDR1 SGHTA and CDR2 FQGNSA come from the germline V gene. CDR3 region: CASSLEKVRVVQYF. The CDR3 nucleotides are TGTGCCAGCAGCTTAGAAAAGGTCAGGGTTGTGCAGTACTTC. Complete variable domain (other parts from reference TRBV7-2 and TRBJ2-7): GAGVSQSPSNKVTEKGKDVELRCDPISGHTALYWYRQSLGQGLEFLIYFQGNSAPDKSGLPSDRFSAERTGGSVSTLTIQRTQQEDSAVYLCASSLEKVRVVQYFGPGTRLTVT.

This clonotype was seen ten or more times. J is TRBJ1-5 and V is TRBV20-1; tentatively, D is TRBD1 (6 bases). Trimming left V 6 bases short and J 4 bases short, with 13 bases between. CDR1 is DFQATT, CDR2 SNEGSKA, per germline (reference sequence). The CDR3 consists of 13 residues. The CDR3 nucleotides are TGCAGTGCGGGTGACAGGTCGAATCAGCCCCAGCATTTT. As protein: CSAGDRSNQPQHF.

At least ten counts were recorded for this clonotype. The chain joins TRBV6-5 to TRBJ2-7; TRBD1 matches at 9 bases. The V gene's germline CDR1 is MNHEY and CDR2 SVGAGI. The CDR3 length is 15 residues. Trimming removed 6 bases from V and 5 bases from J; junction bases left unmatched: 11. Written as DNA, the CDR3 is TGTGCCAGCAGCGCCTGGCCGGGACAGGGCCACGAGCAGTACTTC. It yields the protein CASSAWPGQGHEQYF.

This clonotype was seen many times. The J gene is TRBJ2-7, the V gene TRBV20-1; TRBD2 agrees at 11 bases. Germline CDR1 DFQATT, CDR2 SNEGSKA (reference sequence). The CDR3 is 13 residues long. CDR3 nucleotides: TGCAGCCAGACTAGCGGGGCTGGGAACGAGCAGTACTTC. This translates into CSQTSGAGNEQYF.

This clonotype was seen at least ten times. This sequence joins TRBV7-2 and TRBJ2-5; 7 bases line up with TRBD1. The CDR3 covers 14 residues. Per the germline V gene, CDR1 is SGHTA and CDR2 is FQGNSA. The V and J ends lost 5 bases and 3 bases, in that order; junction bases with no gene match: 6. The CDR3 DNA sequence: TGTGCCAGCAGCCGACTACAGGGGAAAGAGACCCAGTACTTC. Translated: CASSRLQGKETQYF.

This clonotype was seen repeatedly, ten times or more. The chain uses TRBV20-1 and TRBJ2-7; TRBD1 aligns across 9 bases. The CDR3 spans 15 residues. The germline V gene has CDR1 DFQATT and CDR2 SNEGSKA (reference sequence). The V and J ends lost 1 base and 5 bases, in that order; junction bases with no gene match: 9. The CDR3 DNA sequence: TGCAGTGCTAGAGCTGAACAGGGGGCGGCGGACGAGCAGTACTTC. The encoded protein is CSARAEQGAADEQYF.

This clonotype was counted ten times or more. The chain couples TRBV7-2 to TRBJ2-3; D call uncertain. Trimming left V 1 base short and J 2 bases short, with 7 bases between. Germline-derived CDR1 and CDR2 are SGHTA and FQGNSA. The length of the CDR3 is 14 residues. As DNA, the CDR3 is TGTGCCAGCAGCTTAGGACTCTCCACAGATACGCAGTATTTT. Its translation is CASSLGLSTDTQYF.

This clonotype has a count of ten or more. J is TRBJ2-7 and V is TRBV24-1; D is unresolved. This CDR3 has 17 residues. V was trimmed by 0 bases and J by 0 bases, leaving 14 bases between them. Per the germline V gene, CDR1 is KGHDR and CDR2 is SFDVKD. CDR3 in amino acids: CATSDLVSRRTSYEQYF. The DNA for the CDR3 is TGTGCCACCAGTGATTTGGTCTCCCGGAGAACCTCCTACGAGCAGTACTTC.

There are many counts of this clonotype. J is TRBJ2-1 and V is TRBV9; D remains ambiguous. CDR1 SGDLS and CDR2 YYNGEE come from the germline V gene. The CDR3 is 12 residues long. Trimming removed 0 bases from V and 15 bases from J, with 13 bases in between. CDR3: CASSVEETRRFF. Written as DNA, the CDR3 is TGTGCCAGCAGCGTAGAAGAGACCCGTAGGTTCTTC.

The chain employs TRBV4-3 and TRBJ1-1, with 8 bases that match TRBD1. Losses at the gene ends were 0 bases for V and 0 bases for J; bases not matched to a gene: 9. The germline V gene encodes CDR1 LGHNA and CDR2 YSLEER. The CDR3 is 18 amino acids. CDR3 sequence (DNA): TGCGCCAGCAGCCAAGACGTCGAAATCAGGGGGCTGAACACTGAAGCTTTCTTT. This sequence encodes CASSQDVEIRGLNTEAFF.

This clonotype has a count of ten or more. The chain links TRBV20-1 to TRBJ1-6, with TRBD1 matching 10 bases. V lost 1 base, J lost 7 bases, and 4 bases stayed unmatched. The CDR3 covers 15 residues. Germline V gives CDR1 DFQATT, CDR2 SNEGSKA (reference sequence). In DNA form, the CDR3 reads TGCAGTGCTAGAGGGGACAGGGGTATGAATTCACCCCTCCACTTT. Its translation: CSARGDRGMNSPLHF.

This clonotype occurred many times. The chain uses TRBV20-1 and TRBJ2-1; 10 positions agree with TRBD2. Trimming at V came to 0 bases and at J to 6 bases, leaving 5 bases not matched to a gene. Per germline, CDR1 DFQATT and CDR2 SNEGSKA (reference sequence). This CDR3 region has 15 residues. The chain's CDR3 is CSARDTLAGVNEQFF. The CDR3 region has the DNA TGCAGTGCTAGAGATACGCTAGCGGGAGTCAATGAGCAGTTCTTC.

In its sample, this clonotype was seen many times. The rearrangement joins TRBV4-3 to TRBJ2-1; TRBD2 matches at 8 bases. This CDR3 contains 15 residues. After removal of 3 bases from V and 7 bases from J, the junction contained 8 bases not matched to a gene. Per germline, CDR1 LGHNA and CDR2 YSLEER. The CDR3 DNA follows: TGCGCCAGCAGCCAGGAGAGGCTAGCGGGTAATGAGCAGTTCTTC. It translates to CASSQERLAGNEQFF.

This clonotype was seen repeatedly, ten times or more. The chain's CDR3 is CASSVGLDTQYF. The CDR3 region has the DNA TGTGCCAGCAGCGTAGGGCTAGATACGCAGTATTTT. The chain recombines TRBV9 with TRBJ2-3; D remains ambiguous. Germline V gene lookup returns CDR1 SGDLS and CDR2 YYNGEE. The length of the CDR3 is 12 residues. The V gene lost 0 bases and the J gene lost 5 bases, with 4 bases spanning the gap. The whole variable domain, filled in from reference TRBV9 and TRBJ2-3, reads DSGVTQTPKHLITATGQRVTLRCSPRSGDLSVYWYQQSLDQGLQFLIQYYNGEERAKGNILERFSAQQFPDLHSELNLSSLELGDSALYFCASSVGLDTQYFGPGTRLTVL.

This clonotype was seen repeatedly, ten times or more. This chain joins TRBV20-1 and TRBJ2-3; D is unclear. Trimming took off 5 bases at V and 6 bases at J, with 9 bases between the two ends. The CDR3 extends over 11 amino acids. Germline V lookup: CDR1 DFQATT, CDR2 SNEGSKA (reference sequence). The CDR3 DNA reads TGCAGTGCTCAAATCGGGGATACGCAGTATTTT. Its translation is CSAQIGDTQYF.

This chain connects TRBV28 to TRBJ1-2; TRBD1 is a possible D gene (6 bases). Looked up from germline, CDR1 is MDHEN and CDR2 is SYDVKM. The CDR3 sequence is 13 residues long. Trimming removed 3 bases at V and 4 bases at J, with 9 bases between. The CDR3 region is CASSFPRGYGYTF. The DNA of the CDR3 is TGTGCCAGCAGTTTCCCCAGGGGCTATGGCTACACCTTC.

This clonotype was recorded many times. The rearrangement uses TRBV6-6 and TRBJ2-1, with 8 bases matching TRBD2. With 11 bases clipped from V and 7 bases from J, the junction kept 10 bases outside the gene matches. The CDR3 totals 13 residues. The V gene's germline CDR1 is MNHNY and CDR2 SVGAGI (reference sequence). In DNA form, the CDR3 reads TGTGCCGCCGCGGGGGGCAGTTTGAATGAGCAGTTCTTC. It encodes CAAAGGSLNEQFF.

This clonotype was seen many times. Here the CDR3 DNA reads TGCAGTGCTATACCACCGGGACTAGCGGTTGCAGATACGCAGTATTTT. Protein product: CSAIPPGLAVADTQYF. The J gene is TRBJ2-3, the V gene TRBV20-1; 11 bases are a match to TRBD2. V was pared by 4 bases and J by 4 bases, with 10 bases of the junction left unmatched. The length of the CDR3 is 16 residues. Germline V gives CDR1 DFQATT, CDR2 SNEGSKA (reference sequence).

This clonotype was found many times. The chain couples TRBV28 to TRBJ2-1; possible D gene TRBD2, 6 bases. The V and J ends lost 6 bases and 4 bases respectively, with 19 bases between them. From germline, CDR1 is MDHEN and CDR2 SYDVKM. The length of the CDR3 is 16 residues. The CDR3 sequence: CASSSSGTGKYNEQFF. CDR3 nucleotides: TGTGCCAGCAGCTCCTCTGGGACTGGCAAATACAATGAGCAGTTCTTC. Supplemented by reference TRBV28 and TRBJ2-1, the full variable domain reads DVKVTQSSRYLVKRTGEKVFLECVQDMDHENMFWYRQDPGLGLRLIYFSYDVKMKEKGDIPEGYSVSREKKERFSLILESASTNQTSMYLCASSSSGTGKYNEQFFGPGTRLTVL.

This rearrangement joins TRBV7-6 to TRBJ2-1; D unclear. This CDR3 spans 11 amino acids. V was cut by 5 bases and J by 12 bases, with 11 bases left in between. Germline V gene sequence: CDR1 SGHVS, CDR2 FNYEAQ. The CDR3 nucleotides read TGTGCCAGCAGCCCGAGAGTCCGGCAGTTCTTC. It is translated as CASSPRVRQFF.

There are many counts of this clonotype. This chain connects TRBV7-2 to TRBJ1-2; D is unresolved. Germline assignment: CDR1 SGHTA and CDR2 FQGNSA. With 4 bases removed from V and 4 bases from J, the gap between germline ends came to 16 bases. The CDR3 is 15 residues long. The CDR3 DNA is TGTGCCAGCAGCTCCCCGGTGATGGCGGGCTATGGCTACACCTTC. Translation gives CASSSPVMAGYGYTF.

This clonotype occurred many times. Here the CDR3 DNA reads TGTGCCAGCAGTCCCGGACAGGGTTTATACAATGAGCAGTTCTTC. The encoded protein is CASSPGQGLYNEQFF. The rearrangement links TRBV6-1 to TRBJ2-1; TRBD1 matches 8 bases. Germline CDR1 is MNHNS and CDR2 is SASEGT. V dropped 5 bases and J dropped 4; count of bases not matched to a gene: 7. CDR3 length equals 15 residues.